The entry below gives a single T cell receptor beta chain sequence along with its context. Its antigen is unidentified. A second PCR of about 7 to 12 cycles used a sample-barcoded 5' primer and a J-beta primer mix. TCRdb redid the calling of the 5' RACE reads with MiXCR, one entry per CDR3 protein. The top ten hold more than 20% of the sample, which has fewer than 2,000,000 distinct CDR3 sequences, roughly 43% seen once. The sample comes from a study of blood T cells in healthy people across ages. Notes on the study in general: There were more naive CD4+ cells and higher diversity in long-lived donors than in aged donors. PBMC samples, being unsorted, prevented any conclusive comparison of naive and antigen-experienced cells.

The CDR3 runs to 16 residues. CDR1 is PRHDT, CDR2 FYEKMQ, per germline (reference sequence). Trimming removed 5 bases from V and 0 bases from J; junction bases left unmatched: 8. The TCR was taken from a human donor in good health. Sequenced sample: blood. The chain employs TRBV13 and TRBJ2-3; 7 nucleotides agree with TRBD1. The CDR3 bases are TGTGCCAGCAGCGATCGCCGGGACAGTAGCACAGATACGCAGTATTTT. It translates to CASSDRRDSSTDTQYF.